This entry lists 2 T cell receptor beta chains sequenced from one sample in a study of shared clonotypes between healthy human individuals. Only in-frame clones appear in the TCRdb table, and some are missing; sequencing was by immunoSEQ multiplex PCR. The sample consists of about 2.2 million clones, about 93% of them appearing once. CD45RO-negative, CCR7-positively selected cells formed the naive CD8 fraction, excluding terminally differentiated effector memory CD45RA+ cells. Sequenced input: naive CD8+ T cells from PBMCs. The receptors shown here come from a man aged 18 to 30 in good health. Some clones in this sample may be carry-over from other donors' samples.

V and J are TRBV28 and TRBJ2-1, with D unclear. V lost 3 bases and J lost 3, with 9 bases in between. The CDR3 length is 14 residues. The germline CDR1 and CDR2 sequences are MDHEN and SYDVKM. The CDR3 is CASSFYSDYNEQFF. The CDR3 DNA sequence: TGTGCCAGCAGTTTCTATTCTGACTACAATGAGCAGTTCTTC. The variable domain in full, with the rest retrieved from reference TRBV28 and TRBJ2-1, is DVKVTQSSRYLVKRTGEKVFLECVQDMDHENMFWYRQDPGLGLRLIYFSYDVKMKEKGDIPEGYSVSREKKERFSLILESASTNQTSMYLCASSFYSDYNEQFFGPGTRLTVL.

The V call is TRBV7-9, the J call TRBJ2-7; D not certain. The CDR3 length is 14 residues. Trimming took off 5 bases at V and 2 bases at J, with 13 bases between the two ends. Germline-derived CDR1 and CDR2 are SEHNR and FQNEAQ (reference sequence). The CDR3: CASSPRVTAYEQYF. The DNA for the CDR3 is TGTGCCAGCAGCCCCCGGGTGACGGCCTACGAGCAGTACTTC.